The next 28 T cell receptor beta chains were all read from a single sample in a study of identical twins. One entry per CDR3 protein, called by TCRdb with MiXCR from the 5' RACE reads. Of nearly 250,000 distinct CDR3 sequences listed, 5.5% to 7% are singletons. These same records also appear under a second study, on yellow fever vaccine responses in identical twins.

The sequenced sample was memory (CD45RO+) T cells sorted from blood. These receptors came from a woman under 30 in good health.

The V and J genes are TRBV6-5 and TRBJ2-1, with a tentative D call TRBD2 (6 bases). Germline CDR1 MNHEY, CDR2 SVGAGI. Deletions cut 4 bases from V and 2 bases from J, with 12 bases between. CDR3 length equals 15 residues. CDR3 DNA: TGTGCCAGCAGTTGGGCGGGAAGCCCCTACAATGAGCAGTTCTTC. It encodes CASSWAGSPYNEQFF.

This clonotype has a count of ten or more. The chain couples TRBV6-1 to TRBJ1-6, with D unresolved. V lost 9 bases, J lost 5 bases, and 11 bases lay in between. The CDR3 extends over 13 amino acids. Germline CDR1 reads MNHNS; CDR2 reads SASEGT. CDR3 coding DNA: TGTGCCAGTCAGAGGAGCGATAATTCACCCCTCCACTTT. Translated: CASQRSDNSPLHF.

This clonotype was seen repeatedly, ten times or more. The chain recombines TRBV4-1 with TRBJ1-5, with a possible D match to TRBD1 (6 bases). The CDR3 length is 18 residues. The germline V gene encodes CDR1 MGHRA and CDR2 YSYEKL. V was trimmed by 0 bases and J by 4 bases, leaving 19 bases between them. The CDR3 nucleotides are TGCGCCAGCAGCCAAGAAGGTATTGTTGGGGGGCCGAATCAGCCCCAGCATTTT. Its protein is CASSQEGIVGGPNQPQHF.

The chain combines TRBV20-1 with TRBJ2-1, with TRBD2 identical over 9 bases. V gave up 3 bases and J gave up 0 bases; unmatched junction bases: 15. Per the germline V gene, CDR1 is DFQATT and CDR2 is SNEGSKA (reference sequence). CDR3 length: 19 residues. CDR3 nucleotides: TGCAGTGCTAGTGGGCAAATAGGGACTAGCCCGAACTCCTACAATGAGCAGTTCTTC. This encodes CSASGQIGTSPNSYNEQFF.

The chain uses TRBV7-9 and TRBJ2-7; D is undetermined. Germline V gene data show CDR1 as SEHNR and CDR2 as FQNEAQ (reference sequence). The CDR3 is 13 amino acids. V was cut by 3 bases and J by 0 bases, with 6 bases left in between. CDR3 amino acids: CASSFASSYEQYF. DNA for the CDR3: TGTGCCAGCAGCTTTGCTAGCTCCTACGAGCAGTACTTC.

The chain carries TRBV28 and TRBJ1-5; 10 bases map to TRBD1. The CDR3 is 14 amino acids. Losses at the gene ends were 3 bases for V and 7 bases for J; bases not matched to a gene: 3. Looked up from germline, CDR1 is MDHEN and CDR2 is SYDVKM. CDR3 bases: TGTGCCAGCAGTTTGGGACAGGGGAAGCAGCCCCAGCATTTT. Translated: CASSLGQGKQPQHF.

This clonotype was recorded at least ten times. The gene calls are TRBV10-3 and TRBJ2-2, with 7 nucleotides matching TRBD1. This CDR3 spans 15 amino acids. CDR1 and CDR2 (germline): ENHRY, SYGVKD. With 6 bases clipped from V and 1 base from J, the junction kept 5 bases outside the gene matches. CDR3 region: CAIRPGQENTGELFF. CDR3 in DNA: TGTGCCATCAGACCTGGACAGGAGAACACCGGGGAGCTGTTTTTT.

This clonotype showed up just a few times. The CDR3 nucleotides read TGTGCCAGCAGCCAAGATGGTACAGGGGACCAAGAGACCCAGTACTTC. Its protein product is CASSQDGTGDQETQYF. The V and J genes are TRBV4-2 and TRBJ2-5, with TRBD1 identical over 7 bases. J lost 0 bases, V lost 0 bases, and 4 bases had no gene match. The CDR3 loop spans 16 amino acids. Germline CDR1 is LGHNA and CDR2 is YNFKEQ.

This clonotype was seen a handful of times. The chain is built from TRBV20-1 and TRBJ2-7; 13 nucleotides match TRBD2. The germline V gene has CDR1 DFQATT and CDR2 SNEGSKA (reference sequence). CDR3 size: 18 residues. V gave up 2 bases and J gave up 1 base; unmatched junction bases: 11. DNA of the CDR3: TGCAGTGCTAGAAAAACCGGGACTAGCGGGACGACATCCTACGAGCAGTACTTC. Translating it yields CSARKTGTSGTTSYEQYF.

At least ten counts were recorded for this clonotype. This CDR3 is CSASGSGETQYF. The CDR3 DNA reads as TGCAGTGCTAGCGGGAGCGGAGAGACCCAGTACTTC. J is TRBJ2-5 and V is TRBV20-1, with D perhaps TRBD2 (6 bases). V gave up 3 bases and J gave up 4 bases, with 9 bases separating them. CDR3 size: 12 residues. Germline CDR1 reads DFQATT; CDR2 reads SNEGSKA (reference sequence).

This clonotype was seen at least ten times. The chain uses TRBV5-1 and TRBJ2-7; tentative D call: TRBD1 (6 bases). The V gene's germline CDR1 is SGHRS and CDR2 YFSETQ. The CDR3 has 15 residues. The V end lost 4 bases, the J end lost 0 bases, and 14 bases lay between the germline ends. Here the CDR3 DNA reads TGCGCCAGCAGCGCCACAGGACAGAACTCCTACGAGCAGTACTTC. This sequence encodes CASSATGQNSYEQYF.

The chain couples TRBV11-3 to TRBJ1-5, with 8 bases fitting TRBD1. This CDR3 comprises 19 residues. V was pared by 5 bases and J by 2 bases, with 17 bases of the junction left unmatched. In germline, CDR1 is SGHNT, CDR2 YENEEA. The DNA of the CDR3 is TGTGCCAGCAGCCCACCGGGACAGGCTCCGCCGGAGGGCAATCAGCCCCAGCATTTT. Its translation: CASSPPGQAPPEGNQPQHF.

V usage is TRBV12-3 or TRBV12-4 and J usage is TRBJ1-4; D remains ambiguous. The CDR3 runs to 13 residues. Trimming cost V 6 bases and J 4 bases, with 9 bases left between them. The CDR3 sequence is CASSLGYNEKLFF. CDR3 sequence (DNA): TGTGCCAGCAGCCTTGGGTATAATGAAAAACTGTTTTTT.

This clonotype has ten or more counts. V and J are TRBV5-1 and TRBJ1-1; 8 bases are a match to TRBD1. The V gene end was trimmed by 2 bases and the J gene end by 1 base; junction bases not matched to a gene: 7. The CDR3 extends over 16 amino acids. The V gene's germline CDR1 is SGHRS and CDR2 YFSETQ. The CDR3 nucleotides read TGCGCCAGCAGCTTTACCCAAGGACAGGGGAACACTGAAGCTTTCTTT. Amino acids: CASSFTQGQGNTEAFF.

CDR3 sequence (DNA): TGTGCCAGCCGACCGGGACTAGCGCCCACAGCCAGCTCCTACAATGAGCAGTTCTTC. Translation: CASRPGLAPTASSYNEQFF. This chain connects TRBV12-3 or TRBV12-4 to TRBJ2-1; TRBD2 matches at 10 bases. After removal of 8 bases from V and 0 bases from J, the junction contained 16 bases not matched to a gene. The CDR3 contains 19 residues.

The rearrangement links TRBV6-1 to TRBJ1-2; D remains unclear. V was pared by 4 bases and J by 7 bases, with 10 bases between. The CDR3 extends over 12 amino acids. Germline values: CDR1 MNHNS, CDR2 SASEGT. The CDR3 nucleotides read TGTGCCAGCAGTGCGGATCCGAGTGGCTACACCTTC. Amino acid sequence: CASSADPSGYTF.

Points on this clonotype: Its ends do not fully match the called genes, so a read error is possible. The V gene is TRBV6-5, the J gene TRBJ2-3; tentatively, D is TRBD2 (6 bases). CDR1 is MNHEY and CDR2 is SVGAGI in the germline V gene. The CDR3 has 11 amino acids. CDR3 in DNA: TGTGCCAGCAGTTGGGGGGTGGAATGGCATTTT. Its translation: CASSWGVEWHF.

This clonotype was recorded a few times. This chain joins TRBV28 and TRBJ1-2; 7 nucleotides match TRBD1. The germline gives CDR1 MDHEN, CDR2 SYDVKM. The CDR3 length is 13 residues. V was clipped by 10 bases and J by 3 bases; unmatched bases: 8. CDR3 DNA: TGTGCCACCCTAGCCGGGACAGACTATGGCTACACCTTC. It encodes CATLAGTDYGYTF.

This clonotype was detected ten times or more. This chain joins TRBV25-1 and TRBJ1-6, with 7 bases lining up with TRBD1. Germline V gives CDR1 MGHDK, CDR2 SYGVNS. Losses at the gene ends were 0 bases for V and 3 bases for J; bases not matched to a gene: 2. The CDR3 extends over 16 amino acids. CDR3 coding DNA: TGTGCCAGCAGTGAATATGGGGACAGCTATAATTCACCCCTCCACTTT. The encoded protein is CASSEYGDSYNSPLHF.

This rearrangement joins TRBV7-2 to TRBJ2-1; 12 positions agree with TRBD2. CDR3 size: 15 residues. The germline CDR1 and CDR2 sequences are SGHTA and FQGNSA. V lost 6 bases to trimming and J lost 9 bases; unmatched junction nucleotides: 9. CDR3 nucleotides: TGTGCCAGCAGGATAGGACTAGCGGGATTCCGTGAGCAGTTCTTC. Amino acids: CASRIGLAGFREQFF.

This clonotype was recorded a few times. The CDR3 DNA follows: TGTGCCAGCAGCCAAAAGGGGGAAAGGCATAACAATGAGCAGTTCTTC. Translated, it gives CASSQKGERHNNEQFF. V usage is TRBV6-1 and J usage is TRBJ2-1; D may be TRBD1 (6 bases). The V gene lost 6 bases and the J gene lost 5 bases, with 20 bases spanning the gap. Germline CDR1 reads MNHNS; CDR2 reads SASEGT. The CDR3 sequence is 16 residues long.

The table lists this clonotype with a few counts. Its ends do not fully match the called genes, so a read error is possible. The chain carries TRBV20-1 and TRBJ2-1, with D tentatively TRBD1 or TRBD2 (6 bases each). The CDR3 length is 13 residues. Germline-derived CDR1 and CDR2 are DFQATT and SNEGSKA (reference sequence). CDR3 sequence reads: CSASRGAAQLPDF. CDR3 in DNA: TGCAGTGCTAGTAGGGGGGCAGCCCAACTCCCAGACTTC.

The chain is built from TRBV12-3 or TRBV12-4 and TRBJ2-3; 9 bases line up with TRBD1. J lost 5 bases, V lost 0 bases, and 6 bases had no gene match. The CDR3 has 16 amino acids. This CDR3 reads CASSLAWGQGKDTQYF. CDR3 nucleotides: TGTGCCAGCAGTTTAGCGTGGGGACAGGGAAAAGATACGCAGTATTTT.

This clonotype was detected ten times or more. The J gene is TRBJ1-2, the V gene TRBV29-1; TRBD1 might be the D (6 bases). The germline gives CDR1 SQVTM, CDR2 ANQGSEA. Between the trimmed V and J ends, which lost 4 bases and 4 bases, there was a span of 13 bases. The length of the CDR3 is 13 residues. The CDR3 loop reads CSVGGGRGYGYTF. The CDR3 DNA sequence: TGCAGCGTTGGTGGGGGGCGCGGCTATGGCTACACCTTC.

This clonotype was counted at least ten times. This chain's CDR3 is CATSREGGARQETQYF. In nucleotides, the CDR3 is TGTGCCACCAGCAGAGAGGGGGGGGCCAGACAAGAGACCCAGTACTTC. The V gene is TRBV15, the J gene TRBJ2-5, with D perhaps matching TRBD2 (7 bases). Germline lookup yields CDR1 LNHNV and CDR2 YYDKDF (reference sequence). This CDR3 spans 16 amino acids. V lost 0 bases to trimming and J lost 2 bases, with 13 bases between them.

Worth noting for this clonotype: This may stem from a read error, because a much larger clone lies one nucleotide away. The rearrangement uses TRBV20-1 and TRBJ1-2; D is perhaps TRBD1 (6 bases). Germline V gene lookup returns CDR1 DFQATT and CDR2 SNEGSKA (reference sequence). The CDR3 has 14 amino acids. The CDR3 here is CGARRQEEIYGYTF. As DNA, the CDR3 is TGCGGTGCTAGAAGACAGGAAGAGATCTATGGCTACACCTTC.

A few counts support this clonotype. The rearrangement uses TRBV6-4 and TRBJ2-1; 9 nucleotides line up with TRBD2. The CDR3 is 15 residues long. With V trimmed by 0 bases and J by 3 bases, 0 bases remained unmatched. The germline gives CDR1 MRHNA, CDR2 SNTAGT. CDR3 region: CASSDSAGGYNEQFF. CDR3 nucleotide sequence: TGTGCCAGCAGTGACTCAGCGGGGGGCTACAATGAGCAGTTCTTC.

In its sample, this clonotype was seen a few times. This chain links TRBV5-1 with TRBJ2-3; D is unclear. The V end lost 0 bases, the J end lost 7 bases, and 15 bases lay between the germline ends. The CDR3 runs 15 residues. Germline assignment: CDR1 SGHRS and CDR2 YFSETQ. The CDR3 reads CASSLGSTVVNTQYF. The CDR3 bases are TGCGCCAGCAGCTTGGGTTCTACAGTTGTGAATACGCAGTATTTT.